The following is a TCR beta chain sequence with its context. The data derive from a study of T cell changes during pregnancy in multiple sclerosis. Only in-frame clones appear in the TCRdb table, and some are missing; sequencing was by immunoSEQ multiplex PCR. The sample contains under 80,000 clones, 80% to 95% of which appear only once. Germline-derived CDR1 and CDR2 are MDHEN and SYDVKM. Trimming at V came to 3 bases and at J to 3 bases, leaving 5 bases not matched to a gene. This CDR3 has 15 residues. The receptor was isolated from a female donor with multiple sclerosis, enrolled in a pregnancy study. The chain couples TRBV28 to TRBJ1-5, with TRBD1 identical over 7 bases. The starting material was CD4+ T cells from peripheral blood mononuclear cells, obtained in the second trimester of pregnancy. This chain's CDR3 is CASSLPGQINQPQHF. The CDR3 nucleotides are TGTGCCAGCAGTTTGCCGGGACAGATCAATCAGCCCCAGCATTTT.